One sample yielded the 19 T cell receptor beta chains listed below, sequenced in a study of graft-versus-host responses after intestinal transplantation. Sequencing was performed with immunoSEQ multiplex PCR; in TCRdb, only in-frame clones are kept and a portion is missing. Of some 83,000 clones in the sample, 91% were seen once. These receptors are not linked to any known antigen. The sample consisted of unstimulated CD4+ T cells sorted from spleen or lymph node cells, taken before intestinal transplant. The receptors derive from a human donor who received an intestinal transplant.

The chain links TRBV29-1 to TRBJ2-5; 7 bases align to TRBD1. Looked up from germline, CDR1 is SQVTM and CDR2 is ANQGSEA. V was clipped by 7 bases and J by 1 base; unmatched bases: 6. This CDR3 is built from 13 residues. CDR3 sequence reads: CSASGQIQETQYF. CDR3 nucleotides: TGCAGCGCTTCGGGACAGATCCAAGAGACCCAGTACTTC. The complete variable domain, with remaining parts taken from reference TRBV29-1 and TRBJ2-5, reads SAVISQKPSRDICQRGTSLTIQCQVDSQVTMMFWYRQQPGQSLTLIATANQGSEATYESGFVIDKFPISRPNLTFSTLTVSNMSPEDSSIYLCSASGQIQETQYFGPGTRLLVL.

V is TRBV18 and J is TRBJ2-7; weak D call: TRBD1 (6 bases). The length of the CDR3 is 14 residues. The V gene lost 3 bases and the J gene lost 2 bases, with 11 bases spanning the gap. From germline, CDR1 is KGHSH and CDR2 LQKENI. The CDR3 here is CASSPGQSPYEQYF. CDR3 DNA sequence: TGTGCCAGCTCACCCGGACAGTCTCCCTACGAGCAGTACTTC.

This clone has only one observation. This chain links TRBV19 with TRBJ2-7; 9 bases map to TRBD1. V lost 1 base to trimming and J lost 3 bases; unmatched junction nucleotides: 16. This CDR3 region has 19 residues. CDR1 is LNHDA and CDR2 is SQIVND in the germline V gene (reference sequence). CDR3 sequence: CASSIVGVWGQGGHYEQYF. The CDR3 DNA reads TGTGCCAGTAGTATAGTAGGGGTGTGGGGACAGGGCGGCCACTACGAGCAGTACTTC. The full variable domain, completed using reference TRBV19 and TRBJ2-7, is DGGITQSPKYLFRKEGQNVTLSCEQNLNHDAMYWYRQDPGQGLRLIYYSQIVNDFQKGDIAEGYSVSREKKESFPLTVTSAQKNPTAFYLCASSIVGVWGQGGHYEQYFGPGTRLTVT.

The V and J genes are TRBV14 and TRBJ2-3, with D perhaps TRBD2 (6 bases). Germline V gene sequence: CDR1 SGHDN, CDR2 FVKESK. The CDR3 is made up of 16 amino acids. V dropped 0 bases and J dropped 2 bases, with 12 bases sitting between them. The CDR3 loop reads CASSQDAGGYTDTQYF. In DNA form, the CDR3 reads TGTGCCAGCAGCCAAGATGCCGGGGGATACACAGATACGCAGTATTTT.

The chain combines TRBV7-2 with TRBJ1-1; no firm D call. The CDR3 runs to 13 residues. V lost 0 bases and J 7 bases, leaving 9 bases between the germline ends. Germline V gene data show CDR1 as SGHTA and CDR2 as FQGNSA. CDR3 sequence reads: CASSLARDNEAFF. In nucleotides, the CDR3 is TGTGCCAGCAGCTTAGCGAGAGACAATGAAGCTTTCTTT.

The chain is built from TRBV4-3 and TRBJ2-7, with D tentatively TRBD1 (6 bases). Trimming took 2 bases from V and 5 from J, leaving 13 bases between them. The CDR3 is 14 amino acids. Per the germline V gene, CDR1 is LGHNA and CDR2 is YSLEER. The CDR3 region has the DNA TGCGCCAGCAGCCAAACAGGGAAGGGGGACGAGCAGTACTTC. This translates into CASSQTGKGDEQYF.

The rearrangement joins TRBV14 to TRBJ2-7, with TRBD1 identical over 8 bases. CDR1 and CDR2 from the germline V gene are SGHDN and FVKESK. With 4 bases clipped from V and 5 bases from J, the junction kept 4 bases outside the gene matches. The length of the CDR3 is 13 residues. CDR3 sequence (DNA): TGTGCCAGCAGCCGGACAGGGTTTCACGAGCAGTACTTC. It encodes CASSRTGFHEQYF.

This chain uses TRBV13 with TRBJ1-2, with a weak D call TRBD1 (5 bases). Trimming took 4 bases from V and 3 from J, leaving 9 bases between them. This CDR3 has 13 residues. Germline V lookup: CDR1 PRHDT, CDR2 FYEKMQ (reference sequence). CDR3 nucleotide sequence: TGTGCCAGCAGCTCAGGGAGGGACTATGGCTACACCTTC. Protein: CASSSGRDYGYTF.

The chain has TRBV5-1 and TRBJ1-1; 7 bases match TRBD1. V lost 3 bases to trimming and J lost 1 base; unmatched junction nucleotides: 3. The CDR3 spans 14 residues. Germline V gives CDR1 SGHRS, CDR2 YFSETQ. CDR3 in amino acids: CASSSRGSNTEAFF. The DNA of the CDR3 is TGCGCCAGCAGCTCCAGGGGGTCGAACACTGAAGCTTTCTTT.

The CDR3 DNA reads TGTGCCAGCAGCGTAGGGCCAGCGGGGGGTTCCGAGCAGTACTTC. Its protein is CASSVGPAGGSEQYF. This rearrangement joins TRBV9 to TRBJ2-7; 9 nucleotides align to TRBD2. This CDR3 region has 15 residues. Looked up from germline, CDR1 is SGDLS and CDR2 is YYNGEE. With V trimmed by 0 bases and J by 6 bases, 7 bases remained unmatched.

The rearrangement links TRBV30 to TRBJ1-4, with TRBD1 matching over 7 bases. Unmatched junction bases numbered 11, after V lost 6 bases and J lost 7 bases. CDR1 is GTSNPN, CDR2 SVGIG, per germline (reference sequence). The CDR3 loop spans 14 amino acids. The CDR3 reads CACRHPGGGEKLFF. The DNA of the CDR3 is TGTGCCTGCCGCCATCCAGGGGGTGGTGAAAAACTGTTTTTT.

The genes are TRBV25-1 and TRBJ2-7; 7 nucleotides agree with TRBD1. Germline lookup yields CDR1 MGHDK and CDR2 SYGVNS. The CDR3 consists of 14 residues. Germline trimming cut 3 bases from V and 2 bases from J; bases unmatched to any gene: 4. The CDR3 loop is CASSEAQGAYEQYF. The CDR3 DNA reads TGTGCCAGCAGTGAGGCTCAGGGGGCCTACGAGCAGTACTTC.

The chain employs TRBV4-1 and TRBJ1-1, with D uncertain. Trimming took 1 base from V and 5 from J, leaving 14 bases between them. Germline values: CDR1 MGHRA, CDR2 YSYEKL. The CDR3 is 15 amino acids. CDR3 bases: TGCGCCAGCAGCCAAGTAGGAGGGAGGAAGACTGAAGCTTTCTTT. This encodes CASSQVGGRKTEAFF.

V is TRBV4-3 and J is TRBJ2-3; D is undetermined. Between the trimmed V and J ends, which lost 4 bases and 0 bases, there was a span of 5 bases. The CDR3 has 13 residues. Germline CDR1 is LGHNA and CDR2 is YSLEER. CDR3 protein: CASSLQSTDTQYF. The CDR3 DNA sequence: TGCGCCAGCAGCCTTCAGAGCACAGATACGCAGTATTTT.

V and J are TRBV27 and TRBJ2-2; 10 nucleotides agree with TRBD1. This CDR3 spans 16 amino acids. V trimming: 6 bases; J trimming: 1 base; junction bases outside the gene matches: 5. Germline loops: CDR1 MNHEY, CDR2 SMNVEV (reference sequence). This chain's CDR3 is CASSTRDRGNTGELFF. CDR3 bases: TGTGCCAGCAGCACCCGGGACAGGGGGAACACCGGGGAGCTGTTTTTT.

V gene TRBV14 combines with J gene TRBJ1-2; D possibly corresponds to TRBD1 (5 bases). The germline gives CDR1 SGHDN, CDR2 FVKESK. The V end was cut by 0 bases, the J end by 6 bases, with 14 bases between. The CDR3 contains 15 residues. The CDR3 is CASSQEALGGHGYTF. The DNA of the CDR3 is TGTGCCAGCAGCCAAGAGGCCCTCGGGGGACATGGCTACACCTTC.

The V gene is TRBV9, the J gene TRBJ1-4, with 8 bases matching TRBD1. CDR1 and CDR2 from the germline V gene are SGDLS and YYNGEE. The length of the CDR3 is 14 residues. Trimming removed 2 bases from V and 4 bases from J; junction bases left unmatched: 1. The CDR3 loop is CASSVGTGNEKLFF. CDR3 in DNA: TGTGCCAGCAGCGTTGGGACAGGTAATGAAAAACTGTTTTTT.

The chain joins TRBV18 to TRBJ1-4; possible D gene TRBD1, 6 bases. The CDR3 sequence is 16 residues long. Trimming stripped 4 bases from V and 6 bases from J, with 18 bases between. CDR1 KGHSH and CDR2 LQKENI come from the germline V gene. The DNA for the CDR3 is TGTGCCAGCTCACGCCCCGGGGGGCCGAAGGATGAAAAACTGTTTTTT. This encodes CASSRPGGPKDEKLFF.

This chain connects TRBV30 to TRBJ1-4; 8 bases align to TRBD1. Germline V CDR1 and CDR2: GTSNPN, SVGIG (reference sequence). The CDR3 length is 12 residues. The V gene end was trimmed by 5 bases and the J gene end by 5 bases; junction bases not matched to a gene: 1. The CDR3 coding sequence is TGTGCCTGGCAGGGGGCCAATGAAAAACTGTTTTTT. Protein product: CAWQGANEKLFF.